This section outlines one TCR beta chain sequence together with its context. Its matching antigen is unknown. The assay that was used to sequence DNA from cultured CD4+ T cells was the Oncomine TCR Beta short-read assay. TCRdb redid the calling of the PCR reads with MiXCR, one entry per CDR3 protein. The repertoire holds approximately 12,000 distinct CDR3 sequences, with 53% as singletons. Indicated treatment: roughly 10-day PBMC culture with coronavirus spike peptide pools or control peptides (ViraFEST assay). Each well received a few million PBMCs, cultured with about 11 IU/ml IL-2 and 8 to 10 ug/ml peptide pools. The data stem from a study of vaccination and CD4 T cells after COVID-19. CDR3 length equals 16 residues. Germline lookup yields CDR1 MNHNS and CDR2 SASEGT. Trimming at V came to 4 bases and at J to 0 bases, leaving 6 bases not matched to a gene.

The receptor was isolated from a human donor who had recovered from COVID-19. The rearrangement uses TRBV6-1 and TRBJ2-7, with 10 bases identical to TRBD1. What was sequenced was CD4+ T cells from blood, cultured in vitro. CDR3 amino acids: CASSGQGAFLSYEQYF. The CDR3 DNA is TGTGCCAGCAGTGGACAGGGGGCATTTCTCTCCTACGAGCAGTACTTC.